One sample yielded the 29 T cell receptor beta chains listed below, sequenced in a study of OX40 agonist ivuxolimab in advanced cancers. The method was immunoSEQ multiplex PCR; TCRdb's version includes in-frame clones alone and lacks a portion of them. Here the sample spans 60,000 to 70,000 clones, 75% to 85% being singletons. This sample comprised CD4+ or CD8+ T cells sorted from blood, obtained in a trial of the OX40 agonist ivuxolimab. These receptors all come from an adult with an advanced solid tumor such as melanoma, head and neck, liver or kidney cancer.

The gene calls are TRBV5-1 and TRBJ1-1, with D maybe TRBD1 (5 bases). Germline CDR1 is SGHRS and CDR2 is YFSETQ. The V and J ends lost 4 bases and 1 base respectively, with 11 bases between them. This CDR3 has 14 amino acids. The CDR3 bases are TGCGCCAGCAGCCCCCAGGGCCAGAACACTGAAGCTTTCTTT. Protein: CASSPQGQNTEAFF.

The V and J genes are TRBV28 and TRBJ1-5; TRBD1 agrees at 9 bases. In germline, CDR1 is MDHEN, CDR2 SYDVKM. CDR3 length equals 16 residues. The junction had 11 bases not matched to a gene; V was cut back by 2 bases and J by 9 bases. For the CDR3, the DNA is TGTGCCAGCAGTTTACTCCCGGGACAGGGACTAAGGCCCCAGCATTTT. It is translated as CASSLLPGQGLRPQHF.

In regard to this clone: Other DNA variants within this sample encode the same CDR3. The V and J genes are TRBV18 and TRBJ1-2; D uncertain. CDR3 length: 13 amino acids. In germline, CDR1 is KGHSH, CDR2 LQKENI. Trimming took off 3 bases at V and 5 bases at J, with 10 bases between the two ends. CDR3 in amino acids: CASSPRTDYGYTF. The CDR3 DNA follows: TGTGCCAGCTCACCCCGGACGGATTATGGCTACACCTTC.

Points on this clone: The same CDR3 arises from other DNA sequences in this sample as well. The chain is built from TRBV5-1 and TRBJ2-3, with D possibly matching TRBD2 (6 bases). There are 14 residues in the CDR3. Germline V gives CDR1 SGHRS, CDR2 YFSETQ. The V gene lost 4 bases and the J gene lost 0 bases, with 9 bases spanning the gap. The CDR3 reads CASSIGTSTDTQYF. The CDR3, as DNA: TGCGCCAGCAGCATCGGGACTAGCACAGATACGCAGTATTTT.

This clone was observed a handful of times. CDR3 in DNA: TGTGCCTGGGATCGGAACACTGAAGCTTTCTTT. Translating gives CAWDRNTEAFF. V gene TRBV30 combines with J gene TRBJ1-1; no clear D gene. V lost 5 bases to trimming and J lost 1 base, with 5 bases between them. Germline V gene data show CDR1 as GTSNPN and CDR2 as SVGIG (reference sequence). CDR3 length: 11 residues.

The V gene is TRBV28, the J gene TRBJ1-4; D uncertain. The CDR3 spans 17 residues. The V and J ends lost 5 bases and 0 bases respectively, with 16 bases between them. Germline V gene sequence: CDR1 MDHEN, CDR2 SYDVKM. CDR3 region: CASSPRGSGATNEKLFF. The CDR3 DNA sequence: TGTGCCAGCAGTCCCCGAGGTTCCGGGGCAACTAATGAAAAACTGTTTTTT.

V and J are TRBV5-4 and TRBJ1-1; 7 bases are a match to TRBD1. CDR3 length equals 14 residues. J gave up 1 base and V 4 bases, and 4 bases lay outside the gene matches. Germline V lookup: CDR1 SGHNT, CDR2 YYREEE (reference sequence). In DNA form, the CDR3 reads TGTGCCAGCAGCCTGGGACAGCCGAACACTGAAGCTTTCTTT. Encoded protein: CASSLGQPNTEAFF.

In its sample, this clone was seen a few times. The V and J genes are TRBV27 and TRBJ2-2; 8 bases line up with TRBD2. The CDR3 loop spans 14 amino acids. V lost 6 bases, J lost 6 bases, and 6 bases stayed unmatched. Germline V lookup: CDR1 MNHEY, CDR2 SMNVEV (reference sequence). CDR3 sequence reads: CASRAGLGAGELFF. CDR3 bases: TGTGCCAGCAGGGCGGGACTAGGGGCCGGGGAGCTGTTTTTT.

The table lists this clone with a count of one. The chain combines TRBV6-1 with TRBJ1-5; possibly TRBD1 for D (5 bases). Trimming stripped 8 bases from V and 4 bases from J, with 18 bases between. CDR1 MNHNS and CDR2 SASEGT come from the germline V gene. The CDR3 loop spans 15 amino acids. The CDR3, as DNA: TGTGCCAGCCGGTATCAGGGAGAACTTAATCAGCCCCAGCATTTT. Its translation: CASRYQGELNQPQHF.

The V call is TRBV4-1, the J call TRBJ2-3, with D possibly TRBD1 on 5 matching bases. Germline CDR1 and CDR2: MGHRA and YSYEKL. This CDR3 has 15 residues. V dropped 3 bases and J dropped 9 bases, with 19 bases sitting between them. CDR3 loop: CASSHKRGGEDTQYF. DNA for the CDR3: TGCGCCAGCAGCCACAAAAGGGGTGGGGAAGACACGCAGTATTTT.

This clone came up a few times. The V gene is TRBV28, the J gene TRBJ2-1; a weak D match, TRBD1 (6 bases). V was cut by 4 bases and J by 3 bases, with 22 bases left in between. The CDR3 has 18 residues. Germline V gene sequence: CDR1 MDHEN, CDR2 SYDVKM. CDR3 region: CASSSSSTGSQGYNEQFF. The DNA for the CDR3 is TGTGCCAGCAGTTCCTCATCAACAGGGTCCCAGGGCTACAATGAGCAGTTCTTC. The full variable domain, completed using reference TRBV28 and TRBJ2-1, is DVKVTQSSRYLVKRTGEKVFLECVQDMDHENMFWYRQDPGLGLRLIYFSYDVKMKEKGDIPEGYSVSREKKERFSLILESASTNQTSMYLCASSSSSTGSQGYNEQFFGPGTRLTVL.

The CDR3 is CASSLGWDRFSGNTIYF. CDR3 nucleotides: TGTGCCAGCAGCTTAGGTTGGGACAGATTCTCTGGAAACACCATATATTTT. The chain combines TRBV7-2 with TRBJ1-3; 7 nucleotides align to TRBD1. CDR1 SGHTA and CDR2 FQGNSA come from the germline V gene. The CDR3 has 17 amino acids. V trimming: 1 base; J trimming: 0 bases; junction bases outside the gene matches: 6. Filled out from reference TRBV7-2 and TRBJ1-3, the complete variable domain reads GAGVSQSPSNKVTEKGKDVELRCDPISGHTALYWYRQSLGQGLEFLIYFQGNSAPDKSGLPSDRFSAERTGGSVSTLTIQRTQQEDSAVYLCASSLGWDRFSGNTIYFGEGSWLTVV.

This sequence joins TRBV18 and TRBJ1-1, with 8 bases that match TRBD1. Germline CDR1 is KGHSH and CDR2 is LQKENI. This CDR3 has 13 amino acids. V shed 6 bases, J shed 5 bases, and the junction held 5 bases outside the gene matches. CDR3 in DNA: TGTGCCAGCTCCGGACAGGGCGGGACTGAAGCTTTCTTT. This encodes CASSGQGGTEAFF. The variable domain in full, completed from reference TRBV18 and TRBJ1-1, reads NAGVMQNPRHLVRRRGQEARLRCSPMKGHSHVYWYRQLPEEGLKFMVYLQKENIIDESGMPKERFSAEFPKEGPSILRIQQVVRGDSAAYFCASSGQGGTEAFFGQGTRLTVV.

This sequence joins TRBV28 and TRBJ1-1; weak D call: TRBD1 (6 bases). V shed 4 bases and J shed 1 base, with 13 bases lying between them. The germline CDR1 and CDR2 sequences are MDHEN and SYDVKM. The CDR3 totals 15 residues. Here the CDR3 DNA reads TGTGCCAGCAGTTCCAACACAGGGAGGAACACTGAAGCTTTCTTT. It translates to CASSSNTGRNTEAFF.

V usage is TRBV19 and J usage is TRBJ1-5; TRBD1 agrees at 8 bases. J was trimmed by 7 bases and V by 5 bases; bases with no gene match: 7. Germline CDR1 and CDR2: LNHDA and SQIVND (reference sequence). CDR3 length equals 14 residues. This CDR3 reads CASSGQGPLQPQHF. CDR3 DNA sequence: TGTGCCAGTAGTGGACAGGGTCCCCTACAGCCCCAGCATTTT. Full variable domain (outside the CDR3, taken from reference TRBV19 and TRBJ1-5): DGGITQSPKYLFRKEGQNVTLSCEQNLNHDAMYWYRQDPGQGLRLIYYSQIVNDFQKGDIAEGYSVSREKKESFPLTVTSAQKNPTAFYLCASSGQGPLQPQHFGDGTRLSIL.

The V and J genes are TRBV10-3 and TRBJ2-7; TRBD2 matches 8 bases. The CDR3 covers 14 residues. With V trimmed by 0 bases and J by 5 bases, 3 bases remained unmatched. CDR1 is ENHRY, CDR2 SYGVKD, per germline. CDR3 sequence reads: CAISESSGRDEQYF. In DNA, the CDR3 is TGTGCCATCAGTGAGTCGTCCGGGAGGGACGAGCAGTACTTC.

V usage is TRBV25-1 and J usage is TRBJ2-2; D gene ambiguous. V lost 2 bases, J lost 1 base, and 14 bases lay in between. CDR1 and CDR2 (germline): MGHDK, SYGVNS. The CDR3 length is 17 residues. This CDR3 reads CASSESVGRRNTGELFF. CDR3 bases: TGTGCCAGCAGTGAAAGTGTAGGGCGGAGGAACACCGGGGAGCTGTTTTTT.

The chain employs TRBV4-1 and TRBJ2-2; D may be TRBD2 (6 bases). The CDR3 length is 18 residues. Germline V lookup: CDR1 MGHRA, CDR2 YSYEKL. Trimming left V 1 base short and J 7 bases short, with 22 bases between. The CDR3 DNA reads TGCGCCAGCAGCCAAGGATTTGGGGCCGCGGGGTGGAACGGGGAGCTGTTTTTT. Residues: CASSQGFGAAGWNGELFF.

V usage is TRBV6-6 and J usage is TRBJ2-7, with D uncertain. This CDR3 is built from 12 residues. Germline lookup yields CDR1 MNHNY and CDR2 SVGAGI (reference sequence). Trimming stripped 0 bases from V and 3 bases from J, with 3 bases between. CDR3 in DNA: TGTGCCAGCAGTTACTCGATCTACGAGCAGTACTTC. Translated: CASSYSIYEQYF.

This chain connects TRBV29-1 to TRBJ2-2, with TRBD1 matching 9 bases. Germline CDR1 SQVTM, CDR2 ANQGSEA. V lost 3 bases and J lost 1; bases outside the gene matches: 0. There are 14 residues in the CDR3. The CDR3 DNA reads as TGCAGCGTTGAGGGACAGGGGAACACCGGGGAGCTGTTTTTT. Translating gives CSVEGQGNTGELFF.

This chain connects TRBV6-4 to TRBJ1-1; a weak D match, TRBD1 (6 bases). Trimming cost V 4 bases and J 2 bases, with 20 bases left between them. This CDR3 is 17 amino acids long. The germline gives CDR1 MRHNA, CDR2 SNTAGT. This chain's CDR3 is CASSARYRVSDNTEAFF. DNA for the CDR3: TGTGCCAGCAGTGCCAGATACAGGGTCTCGGACAACACTGAAGCTTTCTTT.

This rearrangement joins TRBV28 to TRBJ1-2; D remains unclear. V lost 6 bases and J 2 bases, leaving 10 bases between the germline ends. Per the germline V gene, CDR1 is MDHEN and CDR2 is SYDVKM. CDR3 size: 13 residues. The CDR3 here is CASRRASNYGYTF. Here the CDR3 DNA reads TGTGCCAGCAGGAGGGCCAGCAACTATGGCTACACCTTC.

Here the CDR3 reads CSGLSGTTGFF. DNA of the CDR3: TGCAGTGGTCTCTCCGGGACCACCGGGTTCTTC. The chain combines TRBV20-1 with TRBJ2-1, with D tentatively TRBD1 or TRBD2 (5 bases each). Germline V gene lookup returns CDR1 DFQATT and CDR2 SNEGSKA (reference sequence). The CDR3 loop spans 11 amino acids. Trimming removed 7 bases from V and 15 bases from J, with 19 bases in between.

The V call is TRBV6-5, the J call TRBJ1-2, with 7 positions matching TRBD1. In germline, CDR1 is MNHEY, CDR2 SVGAGI. The CDR3 has 15 residues. Trimming cost V 6 bases and J 4 bases; bases outside gene matches: 11. In nucleotides, the CDR3 is TGTGCCAGCAGCCCCTCCGGACAGGAGCTCTATGGCTACACCTTC. It encodes CASSPSGQELYGYTF.

The chain recombines TRBV28 with TRBJ1-2, with D hard to call. This CDR3 has 11 amino acids. Germline loops: CDR1 MDHEN, CDR2 SYDVKM. V was cut by 8 bases and J by 3 bases, with 7 bases left in between. CDR3 sequence: CASGPDYGYTF. DNA for the CDR3: TGTGCCAGCGGACCGGACTATGGCTACACCTTC.

This clone was seen only once. The V call is TRBV27, the J call TRBJ1-4; 10 nucleotides align to TRBD1. This CDR3 contains 15 residues. The junction had 8 bases not matched to a gene; V was cut back by 5 bases and J by 8 bases. Per germline, CDR1 MNHEY and CDR2 SMNVEV (reference sequence). Here the CDR3 DNA reads TGTGCCAGCAGTACCCTGACAGGGGGCCGAGAAAAACTGTTTTTT. Protein: CASSTLTGGREKLFF.

A single count supports this clone. The chain employs TRBV10-2 and TRBJ2-5, with 7 bases identical to TRBD2. CDR1 is WSHSY and CDR2 is SAAADI in the germline V gene. V lost 6 bases and J lost 1; bases outside the gene matches: 8. The CDR3 runs 15 residues. The CDR3 region has the DNA TGCGCCAGCAGCCTAGCGGTTGCCCCCCAAGAGACCCAGTACTTC. This sequence encodes CASSLAVAPQETQYF.

This clone showed up just once. The chain is built from TRBV28 and TRBJ2-7; TRBD2 is a possible D gene (6 bases). V was clipped by 7 bases and J by 5 bases, with 21 bases between them. The CDR3 covers 15 residues. Germline CDR1 is MDHEN and CDR2 is SYDVKM. The CDR3, as DNA: TGTGCCAGCAATGTTCCGGGACTCCATGAACACGAGCAGTACTTC. It encodes CASNVPGLHEHEQYF.

As to this clone: At one boundary the junction diverges from the germline segment, which might be a read error. The CDR3 sequence: CSVVRAGAF. CDR3 nucleotide sequence: TGCAGCGTTGTGAGAGCGGGGGCCTTC. This chain connects TRBV29-1 to TRBJ1-2, with D perhaps TRBD1 (5 bases). CDR1 and CDR2 (germline): SQVTM, ANQGSEA. This CDR3 has 9 residues.